This T cell receptor beta chain stems from a study of regulatory T cells in long-lasting Graves disease (dated by TCRdb to the early 2020s). Background on the whole study: Persistent Graves' disease meant more than 5 years of antithyroid drug treatment with TSH receptor autoantibodies that stayed positive. The study was conducted in China and was registered as a clinical trial. Persistent Graves' disease patients in the clinical cohort had taken antithyroid drugs for around 11 years on average. TCR sequencing covered around 13 persistent and 20 newly diagnosed Graves' disease patients, around 35 samples in total. Peripheral blood TCR sequencing and RNA sequencing compared persistent Graves' disease patients with newly diagnosed Graves' disease patients. The study at large found these results: A larger number of public clonotypes was shared among persistent patients (more than 2,500) than among newly diagnosed patients (approximately 1,000). Sequencing and analysis were restricted to the TCR beta chain. Lower TCR Shannon entropy and fewer highly expanded clones were observed in persistent Graves' disease patients than in newly diagnosed patients, which suggested clonal expansion. The authors noted that the small sample size was a limitation that may lower accuracy. The study examined only peripheral blood because the primary lesion, thyroid tissue, could not be accessed. Preferential use of TRBV28, TRBJ1-2 and TRBJ2-5 was observed in persistent disease, whereas TRBV20-1 and TRBJ2-1 were favored in newly diagnosed disease.

According to the study, the label for this sample's time point signals: persistent/refractory GD, antithyroid drugs over 5 years with positive TRAb. For both TCR sequencing and RNA sequencing, RNA was extracted from PBMCs in TRIzol. The diagnosis of Graves' disease followed American Thyroid Association guidelines. Patients were recruited from an endocrinology department in Xi'an, China. From each patient, around 9 milliliters of peripheral blood was collected into an EDTA anticoagulant tube. Ficoll Paque Plus density gradient separation was used to isolate PBMCs, and no additional T cell sorting was done. An Agilent 2100 Bioanalyzer and agarose gel were used to check RNA quality, and a NanoDrop 2000 was used to measure RNA concentration. Library creation used multiplex PCR. Sequencing was performed on an Illumina HiSeq 4000. TCR beta libraries were built with iRepertoire HTBI primers and Arm-PCR amplification of CDR3 regions. Gel purification was performed on PCR products prior to sequencing. The original pipeline was this. Gene usage analysis of CDR3 amino acid clonotypes used the 50 to 70 TRBV and approximately 13 TRBJ segments found across samples. COPE and FqMerger were used to merge the filtered high-quality paired reads into contigs. Contigs were aligned with BLAST to IMGT TRBV, TRBD and TRBJ reference genes, and CDR3 was defined per IMGT. Clonotypes above 0.1% frequency were classified as highly expanded clones. Repertoire diversity was measured by Shannon entropy, and V-J evenness by the Gini coefficient. A clonotype was considered public if more than one individual shared it. TCRdb handled the public reads itself, with Q25 trimming in fastp and clone calling in MiXCR, and kept productive beta chains. All rows with the same CDR3 protein become a single entry with the most common DNA and genes. TCRdb assigned the V and J calls; the authors' analysis was not used. Counted in this sample were fewer than 600,000 distinct CDR3 sequences; approximately 23% of them appeared once. 13% of the sample rests with the top ten.

V and J are truncated by 0 bases and 0 bases respectively, leaving an intervening sequence of 12 bases. The CDR3 holds 16 amino acids from the cysteine to the phenylalanine. Of the read, only the CDR3 DNA is kept; its 48 bases are in frame from base 1. The germline V gene encodes CDR1 DFQATT and CDR2 SNEGSKA (reference sequence). In this sample, this clonotype turned up a few times. There is no known antigen for this receptor. No much larger clonotype is one base removed from it; base qualities were not supplied. The clonotype comes from a female donor with Graves disease. The chain links TRBV20-1 with TRBJ2-1; TRBD2 is a possible D gene, resting on 6 matching bases. The sequencing used peripheral blood mononuclear cells (PBMCs), collected when the disease was refractory, from a patient treated with antithyroid drugs. CDR3 sequence: CSARDLDGSSYNEQFF. The nucleotide sequence reads TGCAGTGCTAGAGATCTAGACGGGAGCTCCTACAATGAGCAGTTCTTC.